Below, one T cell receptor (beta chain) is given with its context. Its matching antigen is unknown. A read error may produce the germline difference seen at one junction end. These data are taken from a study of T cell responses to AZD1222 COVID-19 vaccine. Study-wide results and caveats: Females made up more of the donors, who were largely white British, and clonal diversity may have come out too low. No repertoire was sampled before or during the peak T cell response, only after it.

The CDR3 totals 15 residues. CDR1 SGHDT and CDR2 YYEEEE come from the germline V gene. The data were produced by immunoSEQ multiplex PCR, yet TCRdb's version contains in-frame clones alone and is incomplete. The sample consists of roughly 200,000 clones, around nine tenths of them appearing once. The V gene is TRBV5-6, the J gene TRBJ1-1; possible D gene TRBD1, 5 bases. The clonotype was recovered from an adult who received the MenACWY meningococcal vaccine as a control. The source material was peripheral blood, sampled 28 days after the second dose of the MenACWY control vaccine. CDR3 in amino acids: CASNLGTGTNTEAFF. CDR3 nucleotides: TGTGCCAGCAACTTGGGGACGGGGACCAACACTGAAGCTTTCTTT.